Given below is one TCR beta chain in context. Its antigen remains unidentified. Read coverage stops 3 residues before the CDR3 terminus; the germline J gene supplies the remainder. The data were taken from a study of T cells in women clearing cervical HPV infection. General observations from the study: CIN3+ cases had significantly higher TCR repertoire richness than controls, but evenness did not differ. Controls had more TRBV6-7 (around 0.15%) than cases (0.11%).

The CDR3 consists of 15 residues. Germline V gene data show CDR1 as MNHNS and CDR2 as SASEGT. The germline V and J ends were trimmed by 4 bases and 0 bases, with 10 bases remaining between them. MY09/MY11 PCR detected cervical HPV DNA; dot-blot assigned genotypes. The data were produced by immunoSEQ multiplex PCR, yet TCRdb's version contains in-frame clones alone and is incomplete. In total, the table holds tens of thousands of clones. The source material was blood buffy coat. This clonotype was sampled from a woman between 18 and 70 years old with a cervical HPV16 infection that either progressed to CIN3+ or cleared (not recorded which). The V call is TRBV6-1, the J call TRBJ2-1; D gene uncertain. The CDR3 sequence: CASSGSSYSYNEQFF. The sequenced part of the CDR3 DNA is TGTGCCAGCAGTGGTAGCAGTTACTCCTACAATGAG.